What follows describes a single T cell receptor (beta chain). Its specificity is unknown. The data were obtained in a study of T-cell reconstitution after alpha-beta-depleted transplantation in children. Preparation of the TCRbeta library was carried out with unique molecular identifiers. Via MiXCR, TCRdb re-called the PCR reads, giving one row per CDR3 protein. The sample lists some 300,000 distinct CDR3 sequences; just over 7.5% were seen once. V dropped 1 base and J dropped 0; count of bases not matched to a gene: 12. The CDR3 runs to 19 residues. Looked up from germline, CDR1 is SGHAT and CDR2 is FQDESV (reference sequence). Findings of the study overall: A year post-transplant, T-cell counts and diversity derived mostly from newly produced T cells.

The material sequenced was peripheral blood, taken 360 days after TCRalphabeta/CD19-depleted stem cell transplant. The chain combines TRBV11-1 with TRBJ2-3, with 8 bases fitting TRBD1. This receptor was taken from a female patient between 2 and 15 years old who had a stem cell transplant for Fanconi anemia, so the T cells may come from the graft donor. The DNA of the CDR3 is TGTGCCAGCAGCTTAGAGGGTGTGTGGGGACAGGAGAGCACAGATACGCAGTATTTT. Its translation is CASSLEGVWGQESTDTQYF.